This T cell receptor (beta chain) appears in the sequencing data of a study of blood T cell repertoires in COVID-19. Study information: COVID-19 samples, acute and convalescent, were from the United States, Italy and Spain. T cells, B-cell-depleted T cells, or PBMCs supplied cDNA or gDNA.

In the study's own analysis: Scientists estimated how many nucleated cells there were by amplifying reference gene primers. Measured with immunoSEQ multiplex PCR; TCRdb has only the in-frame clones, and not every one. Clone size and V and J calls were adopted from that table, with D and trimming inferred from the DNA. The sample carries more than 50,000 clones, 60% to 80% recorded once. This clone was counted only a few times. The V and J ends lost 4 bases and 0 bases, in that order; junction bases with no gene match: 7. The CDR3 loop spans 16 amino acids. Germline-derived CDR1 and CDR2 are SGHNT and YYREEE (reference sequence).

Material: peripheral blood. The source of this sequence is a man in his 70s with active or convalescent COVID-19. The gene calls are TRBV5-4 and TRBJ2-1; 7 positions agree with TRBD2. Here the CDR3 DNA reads TGTGCCAGCAGCCTGCCTCCGGGGGGCTCCTACAATGAGCAGTTCTTC. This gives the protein CASSLPPGGSYNEQFF.